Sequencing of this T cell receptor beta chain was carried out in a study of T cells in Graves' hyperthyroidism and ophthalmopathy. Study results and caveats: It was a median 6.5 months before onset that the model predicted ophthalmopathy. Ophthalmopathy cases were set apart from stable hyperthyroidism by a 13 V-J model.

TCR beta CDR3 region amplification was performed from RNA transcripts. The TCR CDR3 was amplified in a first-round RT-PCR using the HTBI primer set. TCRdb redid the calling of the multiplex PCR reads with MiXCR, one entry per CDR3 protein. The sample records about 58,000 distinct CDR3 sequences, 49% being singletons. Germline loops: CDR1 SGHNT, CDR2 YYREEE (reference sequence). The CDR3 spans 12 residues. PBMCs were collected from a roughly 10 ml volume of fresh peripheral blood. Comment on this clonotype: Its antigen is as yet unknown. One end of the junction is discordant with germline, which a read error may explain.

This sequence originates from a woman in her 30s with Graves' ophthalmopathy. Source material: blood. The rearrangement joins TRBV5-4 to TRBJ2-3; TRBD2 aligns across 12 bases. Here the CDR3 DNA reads TGTGCCAGCAGCTTTGGGACTAGCGGGCCTTCGTTT. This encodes CASSFGTSGPSF. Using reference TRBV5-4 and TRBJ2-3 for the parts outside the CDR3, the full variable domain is ETGVTQSPTHLIKTRGQQVTLRCSSQSGHNTVSWYQQALGQGPQFIFQYYREEENGRGNFPPRFSGLQFPNYSSELNVNALELDDSALYLCASSFGTSGPSFGPGTRLTVL.